This T cell receptor (beta chain) is drawn from a study of OX40 agonist ivuxolimab in advanced cancers. Study-wide background: Patients with prior anti-PD-1, anti-PD-L1 or anti-CTLA-4 therapy were eligible; 35% to 45% had some. Whole-study findings and limits: Expanded clones were, on average, more numerous among CD8+ T cells than CD4+.

With respect to this clone: No antigen is known for it.

The germline CDR1 and CDR2 sequences are MDHEN and SYDVKM. V was pared by 4 bases and J by 0 bases, with 10 bases between. The CDR3 covers 14 residues. Assay: immunoSEQ multiplex PCR; the TCRdb copy retains only in-frame clones and omits some. Of roughly 62,000 clones in the sample, roughly 85% were seen once. Sequencing was performed on CD4+ or CD8+ T cells sorted from blood, taken in a trial of the OX40 agonist ivuxolimab. The chain combines TRBV28 with TRBJ2-7; no definite D call. This sequence originates from an adult with an advanced solid tumor such as melanoma, head and neck, liver or kidney cancer. The CDR3 nucleotides are TGTGCCAGCAGTTCGCCCGCGCTCTCCTACGAGCAGTACTTC. It encodes CASSSPALSYEQYF. Variable domain in full (rest from reference TRBV28 and TRBJ2-7): DVKVTQSSRYLVKRTGEKVFLECVQDMDHENMFWYRQDPGLGLRLIYFSYDVKMKEKGDIPEGYSVSREKKERFSLILESASTNQTSMYLCASSSPALSYEQYFGPGTRLTVT.